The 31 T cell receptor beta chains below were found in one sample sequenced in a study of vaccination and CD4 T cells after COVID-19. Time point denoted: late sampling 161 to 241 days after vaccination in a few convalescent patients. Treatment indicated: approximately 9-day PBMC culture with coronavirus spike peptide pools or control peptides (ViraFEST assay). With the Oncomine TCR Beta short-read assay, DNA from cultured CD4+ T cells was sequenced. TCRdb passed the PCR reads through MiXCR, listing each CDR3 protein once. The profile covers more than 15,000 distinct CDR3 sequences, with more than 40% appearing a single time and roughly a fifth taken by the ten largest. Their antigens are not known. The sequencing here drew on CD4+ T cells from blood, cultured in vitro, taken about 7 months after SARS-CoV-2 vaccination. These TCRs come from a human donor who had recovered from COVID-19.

CDR3 protein: CASGTGDNYGYTF. The CDR3 DNA is TGTGCCAGTGGGACAGGGGACAACTATGGCTACACCTTC. The chain recombines TRBV18 with TRBJ1-2; 10 nucleotides line up with TRBD1. V was clipped by 9 bases and J by 2 bases; unmatched bases: 3. Germline-derived CDR1 and CDR2 are KGHSH and LQKENI. This CDR3 contains 13 residues. The whole variable domain, remainder taken from reference TRBV18 and TRBJ1-2, is NAGVMQNPRHLVRRRGQEARLRCSPMKGHSHVYWYRQLPEEGLKFMVYLQKENIIDESGMPKERFSAEFPKEGPSILRIQQVVRGDSAAYFCASGTGDNYGYTFGSGTRLTVV.

CDR3 sequence reads: CASSFEMSGPQYF. The CDR3 DNA reads as TGTGCCAGCAGTTTCGAGATGTCGGGACCCCAGTACTTC. The chain recombines TRBV12-3 or TRBV12-4 with TRBJ2-7, with D tentatively TRBD1 or TRBD2 (5 bases each). V shed 3 bases and J shed 10 bases, with 16 bases lying between them. The CDR3 runs 13 residues.

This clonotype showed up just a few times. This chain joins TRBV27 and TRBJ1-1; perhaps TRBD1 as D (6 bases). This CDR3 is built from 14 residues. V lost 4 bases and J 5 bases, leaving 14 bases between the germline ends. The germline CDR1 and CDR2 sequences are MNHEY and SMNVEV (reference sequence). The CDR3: CASSSGEVWTEAFF. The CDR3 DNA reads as TGTGCCAGCAGTTCAGGGGAGGTGTGGACTGAAGCTTTCTTT.

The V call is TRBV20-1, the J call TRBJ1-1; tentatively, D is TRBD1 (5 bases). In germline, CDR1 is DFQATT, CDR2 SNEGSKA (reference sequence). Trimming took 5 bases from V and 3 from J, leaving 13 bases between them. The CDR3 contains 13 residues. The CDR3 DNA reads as TGCAGTGCTCCTGGGGCCGGACACACTGAAGCTTTCTTT. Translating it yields CSAPGAGHTEAFF.

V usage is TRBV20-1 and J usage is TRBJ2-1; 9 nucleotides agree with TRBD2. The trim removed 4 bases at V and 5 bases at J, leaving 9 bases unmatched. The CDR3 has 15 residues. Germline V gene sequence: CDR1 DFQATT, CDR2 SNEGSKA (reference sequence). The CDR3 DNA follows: TGCAGTGCTATTTCCGGGACTAGCAAAAACAATGAGCAGTTCTTC. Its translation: CSAISGTSKNNEQFF.

CDR3 loop: CATSDNSDGEQFF. In nucleotides, the CDR3 is TGTGCCACCAGTGATAACTCGGATGGGGAGCAGTTCTTC. The chain links TRBV24-1 to TRBJ2-1; D remains ambiguous. Trimming took 3 bases from V and 10 from J, leaving 12 bases between them. CDR1 is KGHDR, CDR2 SFDVKD, per germline. CDR3 length: 13 residues.

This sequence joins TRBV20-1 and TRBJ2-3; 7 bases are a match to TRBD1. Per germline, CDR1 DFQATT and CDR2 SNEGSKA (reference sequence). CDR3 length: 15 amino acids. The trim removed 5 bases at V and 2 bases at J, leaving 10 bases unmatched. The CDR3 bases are TGCAGTGCTCCCCGGTCGACAGGGTTCACAGATACGCAGTATTTT. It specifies CSAPRSTGFTDTQYF.

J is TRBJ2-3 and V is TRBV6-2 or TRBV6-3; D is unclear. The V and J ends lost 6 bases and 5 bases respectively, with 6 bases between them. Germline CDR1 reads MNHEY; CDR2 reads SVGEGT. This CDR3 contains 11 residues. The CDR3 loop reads CASRGGDTQYF. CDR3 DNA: TGTGCCAGCAGGGGTGGAGATACGCAGTATTTT.

The CDR3, as DNA: TGTGCCAGCAGCTCCAGCGGGCCTGCTGCCCAGTACTTC. It yields the protein CASSSSGPAAQYF. The V gene is TRBV7-6, the J gene TRBJ2-5, with D possibly being TRBD2 (6 bases). The germline V gene has CDR1 SGHVS and CDR2 FNYEAQ. The CDR3 sequence is 13 residues long. V lost 4 bases, J lost 9 bases, and 15 bases lay in between.

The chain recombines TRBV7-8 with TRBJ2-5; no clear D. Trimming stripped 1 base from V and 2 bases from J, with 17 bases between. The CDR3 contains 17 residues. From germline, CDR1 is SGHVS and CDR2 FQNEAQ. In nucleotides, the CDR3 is TGTGCCAGCAGCTTAGGACGACTCTGGGCACAGCAAGAGACCCAGTACTTC. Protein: CASSLGRLWAQQETQYF.

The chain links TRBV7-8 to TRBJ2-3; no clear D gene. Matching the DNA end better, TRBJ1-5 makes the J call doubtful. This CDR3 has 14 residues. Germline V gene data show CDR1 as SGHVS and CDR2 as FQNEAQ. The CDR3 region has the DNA TGTGCCAGCAGCAAAACCGCTAGCACAGATACGCAGCATTTT. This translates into CASSKTASTDTQHF.

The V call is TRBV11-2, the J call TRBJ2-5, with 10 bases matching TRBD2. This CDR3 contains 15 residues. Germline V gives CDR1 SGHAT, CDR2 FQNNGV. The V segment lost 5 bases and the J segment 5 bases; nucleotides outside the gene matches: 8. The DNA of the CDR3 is TGTGCCAGCAGCCGCATATATAGCGGGGGGGAGACCCAGTACTTC. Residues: CASSRIYSGGETQYF. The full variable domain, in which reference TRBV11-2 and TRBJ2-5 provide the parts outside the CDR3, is EAGVAQSPRYKIIEKRQSVAFWCNPISGHATLYWYQQILGQGPKLLIQFQNNGVVDDSQLPKDRFSAERLKGVDSTLKIQPAKLEDSAVYLCASSRIYSGGETQYFGPGTRLLVL.

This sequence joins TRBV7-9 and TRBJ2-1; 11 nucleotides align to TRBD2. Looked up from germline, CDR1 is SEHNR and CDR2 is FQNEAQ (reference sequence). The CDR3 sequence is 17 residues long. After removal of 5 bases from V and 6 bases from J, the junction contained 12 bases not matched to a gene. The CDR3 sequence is CASSPSMTSGIPNEQFF. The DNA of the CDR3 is TGTGCCAGCAGCCCCTCAATGACTAGCGGGATTCCCAATGAGCAGTTCTTC. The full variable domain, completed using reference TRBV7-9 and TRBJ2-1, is DTGVSQNPRHKITKRGQNVTFRCDPISEHNRLYWYRQTLGQGPEFLTYFQNEAQLEKSRLLSDRFSAERPKGSFSTLEIQRTEQGDSAMYLCASSPSMTSGIPNEQFFGPGTRLTVL.

The CDR3 is CASTGQVNQPQHF. The CDR3 nucleotides are TGTGCCAGCACGGGACAGGTGAATCAGCCCCAGCATTTT. This chain connects TRBV2 to TRBJ1-5, with 8 bases lining up with TRBD1. V was clipped by 7 bases and J by 4 bases; unmatched bases: 3. Germline CDR1 is SNHLY and CDR2 is FYNNEI. The CDR3 is made up of 13 amino acids. Filled out from reference TRBV2 and TRBJ1-5, the complete variable domain reads EPEVTQTPSHQVTQMGQEVILRCVPISNHLYFYWYRQILGQKVEFLVSFYNNEISEKSEIFDDQFSVERPDGSNFTLKIRSTKLEDSAMYFCASTGQVNQPQHFGDGTRLSIL.

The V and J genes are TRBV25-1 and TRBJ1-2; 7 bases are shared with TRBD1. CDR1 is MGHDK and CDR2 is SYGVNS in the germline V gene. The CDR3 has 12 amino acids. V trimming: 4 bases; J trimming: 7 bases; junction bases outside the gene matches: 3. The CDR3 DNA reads TGTGCCAGCAGTGCGTACAGGGGTGGCTACACCTTC. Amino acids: CASSAYRGGYTF.

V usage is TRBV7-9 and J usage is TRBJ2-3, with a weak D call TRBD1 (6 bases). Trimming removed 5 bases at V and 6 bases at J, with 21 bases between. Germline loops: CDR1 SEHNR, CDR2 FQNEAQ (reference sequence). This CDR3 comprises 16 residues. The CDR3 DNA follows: TGTGCCAGCAGCCCGATCGACAGGCCCCGACTGGATACGCAGTATTTT. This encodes CASSPIDRPRLDTQYF.

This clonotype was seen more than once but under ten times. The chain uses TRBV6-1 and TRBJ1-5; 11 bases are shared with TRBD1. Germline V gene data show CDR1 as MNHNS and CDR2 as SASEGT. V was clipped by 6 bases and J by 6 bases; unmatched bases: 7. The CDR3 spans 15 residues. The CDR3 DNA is TGTGCCAGCAGCAAGATCGGGACAGGGGGTCAGCCCCAGCATTTT. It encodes CASSKIGTGGQPQHF.

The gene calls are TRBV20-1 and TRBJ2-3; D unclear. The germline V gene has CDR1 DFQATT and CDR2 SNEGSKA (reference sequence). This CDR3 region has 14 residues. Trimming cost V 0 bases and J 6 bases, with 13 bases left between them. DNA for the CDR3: TGCAGTGCTAGAGATTATCTTCGGGTGGATACGCAGTATTTT. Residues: CSARDYLRVDTQYF.

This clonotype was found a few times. The CDR3 protein is CASSYGRPILKDTEAFF. Written as DNA, the CDR3 is TGTGCCAGCAGTTACGGCAGGCCGATATTGAAAGACACTGAAGCTTTCTTT. The chain joins TRBV6-5 to TRBJ1-1; no firm D call. CDR1 is MNHEY, CDR2 SVGAGI, per germline. The CDR3 has 17 amino acids. V was trimmed by 2 bases and J by 3 bases, leaving 19 bases between them.

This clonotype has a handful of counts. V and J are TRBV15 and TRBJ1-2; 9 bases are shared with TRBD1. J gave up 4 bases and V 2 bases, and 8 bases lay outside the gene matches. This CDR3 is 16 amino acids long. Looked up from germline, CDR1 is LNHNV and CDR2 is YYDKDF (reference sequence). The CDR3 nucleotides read TGTGCCACCAGCAGACTCGGACAGGGGAGAGGCTATGGCTACACCTTC. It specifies CATSRLGQGRGYGYTF.

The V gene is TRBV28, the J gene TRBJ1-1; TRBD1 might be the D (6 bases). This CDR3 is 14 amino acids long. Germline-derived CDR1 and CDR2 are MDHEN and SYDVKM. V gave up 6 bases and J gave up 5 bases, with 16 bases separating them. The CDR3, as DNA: TGTGCCAGCAGCATCATCACAGGGAGGACTGAAGCTTTCTTT. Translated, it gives CASSIITGRTEAFF.

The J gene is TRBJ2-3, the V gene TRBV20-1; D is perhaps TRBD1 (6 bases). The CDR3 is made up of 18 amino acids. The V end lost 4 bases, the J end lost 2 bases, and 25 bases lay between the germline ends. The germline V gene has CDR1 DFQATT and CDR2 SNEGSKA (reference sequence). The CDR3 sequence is CSANWVRGTLKYTDTQYF. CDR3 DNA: TGCAGTGCTAACTGGGTGAGGGGGACGCTAAAGTACACAGATACGCAGTATTTT.

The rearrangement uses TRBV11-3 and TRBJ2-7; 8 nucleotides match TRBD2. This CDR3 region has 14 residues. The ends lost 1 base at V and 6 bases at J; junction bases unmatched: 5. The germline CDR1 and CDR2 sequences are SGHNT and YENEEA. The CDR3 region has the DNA TGTGCCAGCAGCTTAGCGGGAGGGCCGGGCGAGCAGTACTTC. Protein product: CASSLAGGPGEQYF.

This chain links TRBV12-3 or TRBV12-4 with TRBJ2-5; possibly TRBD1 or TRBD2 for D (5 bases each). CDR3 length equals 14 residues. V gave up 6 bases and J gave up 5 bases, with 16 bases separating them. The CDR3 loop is CASSTSQGGETQYF. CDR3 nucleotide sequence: TGTGCCAGCAGCACCAGTCAGGGCGGGGAGACCCAGTACTTC.

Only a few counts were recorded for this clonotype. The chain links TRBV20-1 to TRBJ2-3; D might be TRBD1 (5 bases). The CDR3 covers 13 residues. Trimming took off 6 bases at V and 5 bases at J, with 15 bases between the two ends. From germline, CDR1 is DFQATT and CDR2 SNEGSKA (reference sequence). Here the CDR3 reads CSAARMGQDTQYF. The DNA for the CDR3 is TGCAGTGCCGCAAGAATGGGGCAAGATACGCAGTATTTT.

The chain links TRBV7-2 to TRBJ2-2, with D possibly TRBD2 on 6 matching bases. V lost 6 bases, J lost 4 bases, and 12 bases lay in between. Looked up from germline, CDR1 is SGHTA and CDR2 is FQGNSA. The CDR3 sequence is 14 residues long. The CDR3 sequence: CASRWGVGTGELFF. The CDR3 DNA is TGTGCCAGCAGGTGGGGGGTTGGCACCGGGGAGCTGTTTTTT.

The CDR3 spells CASSRGLAGAETQYF. The CDR3 nucleotides read TGTGCCAGTAGTCGGGGACTAGCGGGAGCGGAGACCCAGTACTTC. V and J are TRBV19 and TRBJ2-5; 14 nucleotides match TRBD2. V trimming: 5 bases; J trimming: 5 bases; junction bases outside the gene matches: 4. The CDR3 covers 15 residues. CDR1 and CDR2 from the germline V gene are LNHDA and SQIVND (reference sequence).

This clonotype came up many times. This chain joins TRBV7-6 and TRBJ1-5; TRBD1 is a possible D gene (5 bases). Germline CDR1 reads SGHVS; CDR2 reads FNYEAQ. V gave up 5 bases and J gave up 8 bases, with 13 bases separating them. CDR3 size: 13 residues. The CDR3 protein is CASSRQGNEPQHF. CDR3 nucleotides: TGTGCCAGCAGCCGTCAGGGTAATGAGCCCCAGCATTTT.

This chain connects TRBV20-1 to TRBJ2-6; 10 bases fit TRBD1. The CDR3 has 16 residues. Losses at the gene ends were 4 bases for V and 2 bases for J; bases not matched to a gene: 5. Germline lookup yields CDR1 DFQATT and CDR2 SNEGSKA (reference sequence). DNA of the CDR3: TGCAGTGCTAATCCGGGACAGGGGACTGGGGCCAACGTCCTGACTTTC. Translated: CSANPGQGTGANVLTF.

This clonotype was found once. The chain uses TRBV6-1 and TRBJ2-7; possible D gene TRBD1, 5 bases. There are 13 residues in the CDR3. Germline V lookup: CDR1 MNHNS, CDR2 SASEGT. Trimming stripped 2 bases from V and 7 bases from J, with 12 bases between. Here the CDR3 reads CASSERGKREQYF. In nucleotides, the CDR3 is TGTGCCAGCAGTGAAAGGGGAAAACGGGAGCAGTACTTC.

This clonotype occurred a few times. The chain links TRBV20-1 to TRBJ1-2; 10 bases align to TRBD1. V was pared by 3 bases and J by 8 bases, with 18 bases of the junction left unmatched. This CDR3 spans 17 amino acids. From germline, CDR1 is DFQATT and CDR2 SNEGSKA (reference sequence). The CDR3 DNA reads TGCAGTGCTAGTAGGGAGCCCGGGGGACAGGGGATTAGCGGCTACACCTTC. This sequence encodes CSASREPGGQGISGYTF.